Listed below are T cell receptor beta chains from one sample, sequenced in a study of cytomegalovirus exposure and HLA in healthy donors. Using immunoSEQ multiplex PCR, the repertoire was profiled, and TCRdb retains in-frame clones only, with some absent. This table holds approximately 120,000 clones, around 80% found once. Sequenced input: PBMCs. Every receptor here comes from a female donor in good health and CMV-seronegative. Each CDR3 is given with its conserved first and last residue. A D gene is named only where the DNA matches it firmly. A clone size is listed for some rows: how often the clone was seen (once, few, many), or a class if it is expanded.

-,TRBV2,TRBJ2-3,-,CASRRLGIQGDTQYF,TGTGCCAGCAGGCGACTGGGTATTCAGGGAGATACGCAGTATTTT
once,TRBV28,TRBJ1-2,-,CASSPPPTGYGYTF,TGTGCCAGCAGTCCACCTCCAACAGGCTATGGCTACACCTTC
-,TRBV18,TRBJ2-5,TRBD1,CASSASTGFRETQYF,TGTGCCAGCTCCGCCTCGACAGGGTTCCGAGAGACCCAGTACTTC
-,TRBV5-4,TRBJ2-2,TRBD2,CASSLLILAGASGELFF,TGTGCCAGCAGCTTACTTATACTAGCGGGGGCGTCTGGGGAGCTGTTTTTT
-,TRBV19,TRBJ2-7,TRBD1,CASSISAGGRSYEQYF,TGTGCCAGTAGTATATCGGCAGGGGGCCGGTCCTACGAGCAGTACTTC
few,TRBV7-9,TRBJ2-2,TRBD1,CASSPYRDRAKTGELFF,TGTGCCAGCAGCCCTTACCGGGACAGGGCGAAGACCGGGGAGCTGTTTTTT
-,TRBV7-2,TRBJ2-5,-,CASSQGLQETQYF,TGTGCCAGCAGCCAAGGACTGCAAGAGACCCAGTACTTC
-,TRBV9,TRBJ1-5,-,CASSVGADSNQPQHF,TGTGCCAGCAGCGTAGGGGCAGATAGCAATCAGCCCCAGCATTTT
-,TRBV4-1,TRBJ2-3,-,CASSQVGPRDTQYF,TGCGCCAGCAGCCAAGTTGGGCCGAGAGATACGCAGTATTTT
-,TRBV7-9,TRBJ2-7,TRBD1,CSSSRRTGAAYEQYF,TGTTCCAGCAGCCGACGGACAGGGGCGGCCTACGAGCAGTACTTC
-,TRBV10-2,TRBJ1-1,-,CASSGGGGPTEAFF,TGCGCCAGCAGTGGGGGCGGGGGGCCCACTGAAGCTTTCTTT
-,TRBV27,TRBJ2-1,TRBD1,CASAGQGRNEQFF,TGTGCCAGCGCTGGACAGGGCCGCAATGAGCAGTTCTTC
-,TRBV10-1,TRBJ1-5,-,CASSDPVSNQPQHF,TGCGCCAGCAGTGACCCCGTAAGCAATCAGCCCCAGCATTTT
-,TRBV5-6,TRBJ2-7,-,CASSMAPTGEYEQYF,TGTGCCAGCAGCATGGCCCCAACGGGAGAGTACGAGCAGTACTTC
-,TRBV30,TRBJ2-5,TRBD2,CAWRRLAPGETQYF,TGTGCCTGGAGACGACTAGCGCCCGGGGAGACCCAGTACTTC
few,TRBV14,TRBJ2-5,-,CASSHSQETQYF,TGTGCCAGCAGCCACAGCCAAGAGACCCAGTACTTC
-,TRBV5-4,TRBJ2-7,-,CASSLGGPYEQYF,TGTGCCAGCAGCCTGGGCGGGCCCTACGAGCAGTACTTC
-,TRBV5-1,TRBJ2-5,TRBD2,CASSGGGPEETQYF,TGCGCCAGCAGTGGGGGAGGGCCGGAAGAGACCCAGTACTTC
-,TRBV7-3,TRBJ2-5,-,CASSLLRGQKQYF,TGTGCCAGCAGCCTCCTTAGAGGACAAAAACAGTACTTC
-,TRBV27,TRBJ2-7,TRBD1,CASSARQGIVSYEQYF,TGTGCCAGCAGTGCAAGACAGGGCATAGTGAGCTACGAGCAGTACTTC
few,TRBV19,TRBJ2-1,TRBD2,CASSTGGPHNEQFF,TGTGCCAGTAGTACGGGAGGACCCCACAATGAGCAGTTCTTC
-,TRBV4-1,TRBJ2-6,-,CATGQIKTGANVLTF,TGCGCCACCGGACAGATAAAAACTGGGGCCAACGTCCTGACTTTC
once,TRBV2,TRBJ1-4,TRBD1,CASSEAPQGGEKLFF,TGTGCCAGCAGTGAAGCGCCCCAGGGGGGAGAAAAACTGTTTTTT
-,TRBV30,TRBJ1-6,-,CAWTPERFGSPLHF,TGTGCCTGGACCCCTGAGCGCTTCGGGTCACCCCTCCACTTT
-,TRBV25-1,TRBJ2-1,-,CASSELVREGGNEQFF,TGTGCCAGCAGTGAACTCGTAAGAGAAGGGGGCAATGAGCAGTTCTTC
-,TRBV6-5,TRBJ1-4,-,CASRSNEKLFF,TGTGCCAGCAGGAGCAATGAAAAACTGTTTTTT
-,TRBV5-1,TRBJ2-7,-,CASSLPGHSYEQYF,TGCGCCAGCAGCTTGCCGGGACACTCCTACGAGCAGTACTTC
-,TRBV4-2,TRBJ2-2,TRBD2,CASSQDLGLAVTGELFF,TGTGCCAGCAGCCAAGATCTGGGACTAGCGGTCACCGGGGAGCTGTTTTTT
few,TRBV6-1,TRBJ2-2,-,CASRFSTDWTGELFF,TGTGCCAGCAGGTTTTCTACAGATTGGACCGGGGAGCTGTTTTTT
-,TRBV11-2,TRBJ1-4,-,CASSPQGYNEKLFF,TGTGCCAGCAGCCCCCAGGGTTATAATGAAAAACTGTTTTTT
-,TRBV2,TRBJ2-5,-,CASSAEYQETQYF,TGTGCCAGCAGTGCTGAGTACCAAGAGACCCAGTACTTC
-,TRBV11-2,TRBJ2-5,-,CASSLDRGDEYF,TGTGCCAGCAGCTTAGATCGCGGGGACGAGTACTTC
-,TRBV14,TRBJ2-7,-,CASSPIDTTYEQYF,TGTGCCAGCAGCCCTATCGACACGACCTACGAGCAGTACTTC
-,TRBV6-1,TRBJ2-3,-,CASRATDTQYF,TGTGCCAGCAGGGCCACAGATACGCAGTATTTT
-,TRBV19,TRBJ2-5,TRBD1,CASRRTGGQETQYF,TGTGCCAGTAGAAGGACAGGGGGCCAAGAGACCCAGTACTTC
-,TRBV13,TRBJ2-3,-,CASSLVAGTITDTQYF,TGTGCCAGCAGCTTAGTGGCAGGAACCATCACAGATACGCAGTATTTT
-,TRBV25-1,TRBJ2-7,TRBD2,CASSVAGEGYEQYF,TGTGCCAGCAGTGTAGCGGGAGAGGGGTACGAGCAGTACTTC
-,TRBV28,TRBJ2-7,TRBD2,CASSSAGTSVYEQYF,TGTGCCAGCAGTAGCGCCGGGACTAGTGTCTACGAGCAGTACTTC
-,TRBV6-6,TRBJ2-7,-,CASSYEHLPEQYF,TGTGCCAGCAGTTACGAACATCTCCCCGAGCAGTACTTC
-,TRBV6-6,TRBJ1-2,-,CASSYQGLNYGYTF,TGTGCCAGCAGTTATCAGGGGCTGAACTATGGCTACACCTTC
few,TRBV27,TRBJ2-7,TRBD1,CASSPMTGGQFKQYF,TGTGCCAGCAGTCCGATGACAGGGGGGCAGTTCAAGCAGTACTTC
-,TRBV25-1,TRBJ1-5,-,CASSGGGSQPQHF,TGTGCCAGCAGTGGGGGGGGAAGTCAGCCCCAGCATTTT